The rows below give T cell receptor beta chains drawn from one sample of a study of T cell repertoires in cytomegalovirus infection. One entry per CDR3 protein, called by TCRdb with MiXCR from the reads. The profile shows 50,000 to 65,000 distinct CDR3 sequences, around 18% of them singletons. Their antigen targets remain unknown. Material: CD8+ T cells from cultured PBMCs, obtained from culture after CMV antigen stimulation. Receptor source: a human donor in good health (CMV status not recorded). Some clones in this sample may be carry-over from other donors' samples. Both conserved end residues are part of each CDR3. The D gene is left open where the match is weak. Clone size is shown for a subset of rows, as once, few, many or a class of expanded clone.

j_gene | v_gene | len | abundance | d_gene | CDR3nt | CDR3aa
TRBJ2-1 | TRBV6-2/TRBV6-3 | 16 | few | . | TGTGCCAGCAGCACCTATAGGGGCACCCCCTACAATGAGCAGTTCTTC | CASSTYRGTPYNEQFF
TRBJ1-1 | TRBV19 | 14 | once | . | TGTGCCAGTAGTATCTCACACTGGAACACTGAAGCTTTCTTT | CASSISHWNTEAFF
TRBJ2-7 | TRBV27 | 15 | few | . | TGTGCCAGCAGTTTATGGGCAGGGCCCTCCTACGAGCAGTACTTC | CASSLWAGPSYEQYF
TRBJ2-1 | TRBV7-9 | 17 | few | TRBD1 | TGTGCCAGCAGCTTAGCGTTGGGGGACAGCTCCTACAATGAGCAGTTCTTC | CASSLALGDSSYNEQFF
TRBJ1-4 | TRBV6-5 | 14 | few | . | TGTGCCAGCAGGAGGAGAACAGGGAAAGAAAAACTGTTTTTT | CASRRRTGKEKLFF
TRBJ2-3 | TRBV12-3/TRBV12-4 | 15 | few | TRBD2 | TGTGCCAGCAGTTTAATGGGCGGGAGATGGGATACGCAGTATTTT | CASSLMGGRWDTQYF
TRBJ1-2 | TRBV7-9 | 17 | few | TRBD1 | TGTGCCAGCAGCTCATCTTTCGAATACAGGGGGCGTCAGGGCTACACCTTC | CASSSSFEYRGRQGYTF
TRBJ2-5 | TRBV6-5 | 19 | few | TRBD2 | TGTGCCAGCAGTTTTGCCCTGTGGGGACTAGCGGGGGCCCAAGAGACCCAGTACTTC | CASSFALWGLAGAQETQYF
TRBJ2-1 | TRBV19 | 14 | . | TRBD2 | TGTGCCAGTAAGGGAGTGAGGGAGGGCCGTGAGCAGTTCTTC | CASKGVREGREQFF
TRBJ2-3 | TRBV9 | 14 | few | . | TGTGCCAGCAGCGTTTCCAGGAACACAGATACGCAGTATTTT | CASSVSRNTDTQYF
TRBJ1-5 | TRBV7-2 | 15 | few | . | TGTGCCAGCAGCTTCTCAGTTTATAGCAATCAGCCCCAGCATTTT | CASSFSVYSNQPQHF
TRBJ2-7 | TRBV6-1 | 13 | . | TRBD1 | TGTGCCAGCATTGGGACAGGGTTCCACGAGCAGTACTTC | CASIGTGFHEQYF
TRBJ2-7 | TRBV7-2 | 11 | . | . | TGTGCCAGCAGCTTAGGACTAGAGCAGTACTTC | CASSLGLEQYF
TRBJ1-1 | TRBV7-9 | 16 | few | . | TGTGCCAGCAGCTTACCGCAAGGGACTGCGAACACTGAAGCTTTCTTT | CASSLPQGTANTEAFF
TRBJ1-6 | TRBV6-1 | 16 | few | . | TGTGCCAGCAGTGAAGGAGATGTTTACTATAATTCACCCCTCCACTTT | CASSEGDVYYNSPLHF
TRBJ2-1 | TRBV18 | 15 | few | . | TGTGCCAGCTCGTTTCGACTAGTAACTTACAATGAGCAGTTCTTC | CASSFRLVTYNEQFF
TRBJ2-7 | TRBV12-3/TRBV12-4 | 15 | . | TRBD1 | TGTGCCAGCAGTTTATCAGGGGGACCGCATTACGAGCAGTACTTC | CASSLSGGPHYEQYF
TRBJ2-5 | TRBV7-3 | 15 | few | . | TGTGCCAGCAGCTTAACGTCCAGGAGCCAAGAGACCCAGTACTTC | CASSLTSRSQETQYF
TRBJ2-1 | TRBV5-4 | 15 | few | TRBD2 | TGTGCCAGCAGCGGAACCGGGACTAGCTTCGAGGAGCAGTTCTTC | CASSGTGTSFEEQFF
TRBJ2-4 | TRBV7-2 | 18 | . | TRBD2 | TGTGCCAGCAGCCACCGAGGGGGGGGCGGGAGGGTTGGGTACATTCAGTACTTC | CASSHRGGGGRVGYIQYF
TRBJ2-2 | TRBV7-2 | 16 | . | . | TGTGCCACCCAGGGGCGGAGCGGGCCCAACACCGGGGAGCTGTTTTTT | CATQGRSGPNTGELFF
TRBJ2-1 | TRBV7-6 | 12 | . | . | TGTGCCAGCAGTTCACCTTACAATGAGCAGTTCTTC | CASSSPYNEQFF
TRBJ2-1 | TRBV7-8 | 13 | few | . | TGTGCCAGCAGCTTAGAATACCGCGGGGAGCAGTTCTTC | CASSLEYRGEQFF
TRBJ1-5 | TRBV29-1 | 16 | . | . | TGCAGCGTGAGGGACACAGAGAGCTATAGCAATCAGCCCCAGCATTTT | CSVRDTESYSNQPQHF
TRBJ2-7 | TRBV6-1 | 15 | few | TRBD1 | TGTGCCAGCAGTGAAGACAGGGGGCTTTCCTACGAGCAGTACTTC | CASSEDRGLSYEQYF
TRBJ2-6 | TRBV7-9 | 13 | . | . | TGTGCCAGCCTCCAGGGGGGGGCCAACGTCCTGACTTTC | CASLQGGANVLTF
TRBJ1-5 | TRBV27 | 14 | . | . | TGTGCCAGCAGTTTAAGAGGGTTTCATCAGCCCCAGCATTTT | CASSLRGFHQPQHF
TRBJ1-1 | TRBV19 | 16 | . | . | TGTGCCAGTAGTATAGTGTCGGGCAGCCGGCGCACTGAAGCTTTCTTT | CASSIVSGSRRTEAFF
TRBJ2-1 | TRBV12-3/TRBV12-4 | 14 | few | . | TGTGCCAGCAGTTTAAGTTTCGGGGACCGGGGGCAGTTCTTC | CASSLSFGDRGQFF
TRBJ1-1 | TRBV4-1 | 15 | . | . | TGCGCCAGCAGCCAAGGTCCAGGGGTCAACACTGAAGCTTTCTTT | CASSQGPGVNTEAFF
TRBJ1-2 | TRBV7-2 | 16 | . | TRBD1 | TGTGCCAGCAGCTTGCAGCGAGGACAGGGGAACTATGGCTACACCTTC | CASSLQRGQGNYGYTF
TRBJ1-5 | TRBV7-2 | 15 | . | TRBD1 | TGTGCCAGCAGCTTAGCGGACAGGTCCAATCAGCCCCAGCATTTT | CASSLADRSNQPQHF
TRBJ1-1 | TRBV7-9 | 15 | . | . | TGTGCCAGCAGCTTAATTTCAGGGTATCGCACTGAAGCTTTCTTT | CASSLISGYRTEAFF
TRBJ2-1 | TRBV27 | 14 | few | . | TGTGCCAGCAGTTTATCTACAGGGATCAATGAGCAGTTCTTC | CASSLSTGINEQFF
TRBJ2-3 | TRBV7-2 | 16 | . | TRBD2 | TGTGCCAGCAGCTCAGGGCGGGAGTTACGCACAGATACGCAGTATTTT | CASSSGRELRTDTQYF
TRBJ1-4 | TRBV7-2 | 17 | many | . | TGTGCCAGCAGCTTAGTTAGCGCCAGCGCAACTAATGAAAAACTGTTTTTT | CASSLVSASATNEKLFF